The clone carrying this TCR beta chain was picked up a small number of times. Its antigen is still unknown. The CDR3 contains 13 residues. Trimming left V 3 bases short and J 5 bases short, with 10 bases between. Germline CDR1 reads MNHEY; CDR2 reads SMNVEV (reference sequence). The sample comes from a study of response to subunit inactivated influenza vaccine. Study findings and constraints: New T cells are recruited in small numbers by each seasonal influenza vaccination, according to the authors' suggestion.

Via MiXCR, TCRdb re-called the RT-PCR reads, giving one row per CDR3 protein. Among roughly 500,000 distinct CDR3 sequences listed, roughly 25% were seen once. This sample also belongs to another study, concerning T cells expressing NK-cell markers. That work states: The cDNA for TCR beta came from 5'RACE template switching with UMIs. HCMV serostatus: seven of eight sequenced donors positive, one negative. A handful of donors showed these clonotypes also leading the CD3+CD56-NKG2C+ fraction.

The chain employs TRBV27 and TRBJ2-5; no clear D. The specimen comprised CD4+ T cells sorted from PBMCs, sampled 11 to 12 days after vaccination. This TCR derives from a man in his fifties or sixties who received an inactivated influenza vaccine. Here the CDR3 DNA reads TGTGCCAGCAGTTTCGGGCGAACGGAGACCCAGTACTTC. Translating it yields CASSFGRTETQYF.